The clone carrying this TCR beta chain showed up just a few times. The antigen is unknown. Using its own MiXCR run on the reads, TCRdb lists one record per CDR3 protein. This sample has fewer than 1,000,000 distinct CDR3 sequences, with roughly 30% found just once. The data were taken from a study of T cell repertoires in cytomegalovirus infection. In the study overall: Recently described HLA-C-restricted plus well-studied HLA-B-restricted CMV epitopes were used. Shared public TCR beta signatures pointed to both CMV infection and a matching HLA type. Broader study findings: HLA-C-restricted, CMV-specific TCR beta clonotypes were dominant ex vivo. Adding up the frequency of public TCR beta families identified people who carried CMV plus the relevant HLA.

The CDR3 has 15 residues. Trimming took 4 bases from V and 4 from J, leaving 16 bases between them. The germline CDR1 and CDR2 sequences are SEHNR and FQNEAQ (reference sequence). This specimen consisted of cultured CD8+ T cells from PBMCs, obtained from culture after CMV antigen stimulation. The receptor was isolated from a human donor in good health (CMV status not recorded). Some clones in this sample may be carry-over from other donors' samples. The gene calls are TRBV7-9 and TRBJ1-2; weak D call: TRBD1 (6 bases). The CDR3 protein is CASSSWDKVRYGYTF. The CDR3 region has the DNA TGTGCCAGCAGCTCCTGGGACAAAGTGCGCTATGGCTACACCTTC.